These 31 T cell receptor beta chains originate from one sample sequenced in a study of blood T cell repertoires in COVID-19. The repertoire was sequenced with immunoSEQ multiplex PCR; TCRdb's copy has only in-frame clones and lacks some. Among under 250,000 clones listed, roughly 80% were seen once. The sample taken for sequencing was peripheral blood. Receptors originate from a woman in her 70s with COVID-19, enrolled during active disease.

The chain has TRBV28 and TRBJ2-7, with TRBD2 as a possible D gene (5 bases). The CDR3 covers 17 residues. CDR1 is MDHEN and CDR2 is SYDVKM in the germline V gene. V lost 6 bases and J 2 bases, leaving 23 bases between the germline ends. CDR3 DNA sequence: TGTGCCAGCAGCCTGTCGACACCGGGATCATCGACCTACGAGCAGTACTTC. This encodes CASSLSTPGSSTYEQYF.

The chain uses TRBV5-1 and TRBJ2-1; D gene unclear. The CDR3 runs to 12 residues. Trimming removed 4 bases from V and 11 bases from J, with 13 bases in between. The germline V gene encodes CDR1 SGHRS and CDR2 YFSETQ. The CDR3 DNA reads TGCGCCAGCAGCCTTTCTACTGTTCAGCAGTTCTTC. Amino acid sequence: CASSLSTVQQFF.

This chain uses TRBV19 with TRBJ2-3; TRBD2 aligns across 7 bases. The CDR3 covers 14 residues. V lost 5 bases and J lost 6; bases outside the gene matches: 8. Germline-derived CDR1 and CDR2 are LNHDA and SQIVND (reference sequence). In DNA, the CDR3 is TGTGCCAGTAGTGCCTCCCTTAGCGGGGATACGCAGTATTTT. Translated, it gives CASSASLSGDTQYF.

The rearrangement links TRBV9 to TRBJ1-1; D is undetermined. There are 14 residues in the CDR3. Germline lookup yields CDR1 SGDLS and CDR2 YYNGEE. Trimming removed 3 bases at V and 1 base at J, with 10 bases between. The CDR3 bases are TGTGCCAGCAGCGCCCTCTCCGGGAACACTGAAGCTTTCTTT. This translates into CASSALSGNTEAFF.

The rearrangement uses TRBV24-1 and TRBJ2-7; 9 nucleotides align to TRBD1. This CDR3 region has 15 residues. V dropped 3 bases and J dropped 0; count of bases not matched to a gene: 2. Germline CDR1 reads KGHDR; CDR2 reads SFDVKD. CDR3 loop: CATSDGQGSSYEQYF. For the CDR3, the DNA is TGTGCCACCAGTGATGGACAGGGGAGCTCCTACGAGCAGTACTTC.

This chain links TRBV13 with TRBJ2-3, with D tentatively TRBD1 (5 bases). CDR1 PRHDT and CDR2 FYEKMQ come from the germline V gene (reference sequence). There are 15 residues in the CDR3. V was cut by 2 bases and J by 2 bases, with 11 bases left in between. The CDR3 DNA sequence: TGTGCCAGCAGCTTACCCGACAGCCTCACAGATACGCAGTATTTT. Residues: CASSLPDSLTDTQYF.

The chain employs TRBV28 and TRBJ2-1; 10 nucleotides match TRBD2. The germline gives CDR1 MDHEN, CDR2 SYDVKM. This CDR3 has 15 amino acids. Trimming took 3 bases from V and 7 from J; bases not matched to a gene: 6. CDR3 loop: CASSFIGTSANEQFF. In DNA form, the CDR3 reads TGTGCCAGCAGTTTTATAGGGACTAGCGCGAATGAGCAGTTCTTC.

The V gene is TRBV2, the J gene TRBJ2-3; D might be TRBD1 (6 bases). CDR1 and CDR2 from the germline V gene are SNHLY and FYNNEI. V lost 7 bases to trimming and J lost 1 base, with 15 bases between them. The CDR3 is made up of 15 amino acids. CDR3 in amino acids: CASKLARGGTDTQYF. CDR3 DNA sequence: TGTGCCAGCAAATTAGCCAGGGGAGGCACAGATACGCAGTATTTT.

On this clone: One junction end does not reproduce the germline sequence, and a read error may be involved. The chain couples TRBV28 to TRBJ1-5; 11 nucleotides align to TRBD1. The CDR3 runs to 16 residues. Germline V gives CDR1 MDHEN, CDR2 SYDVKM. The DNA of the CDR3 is TGTGCCCGCAGGGGGGGAGGACAGGGGGCCGGTCAGCCCCAGCATTTT. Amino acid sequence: CARRGGGQGAGQPQHF.

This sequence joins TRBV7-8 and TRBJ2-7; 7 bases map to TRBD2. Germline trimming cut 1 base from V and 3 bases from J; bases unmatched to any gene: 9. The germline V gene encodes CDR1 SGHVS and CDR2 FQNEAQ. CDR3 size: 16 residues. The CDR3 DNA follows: TGTGCCAGCAGCTTAGAGGTGGGAGGGACCTTCTACGAGCAGTACTTC. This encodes CASSLEVGGTFYEQYF.

This chain's CDR3 is CASSEVGGGLSEAFF. The CDR3 nucleotides are TGTGCCAGCAGCGAAGTTGGAGGGGGCTTATCTGAAGCTTTCTTT. V usage is TRBV21-1 and J usage is TRBJ1-1; the table's TRBD1 call for D was not verified on the DNA. TRBV21-1 is noted as a pseudogene. This CDR3 region has 15 residues.

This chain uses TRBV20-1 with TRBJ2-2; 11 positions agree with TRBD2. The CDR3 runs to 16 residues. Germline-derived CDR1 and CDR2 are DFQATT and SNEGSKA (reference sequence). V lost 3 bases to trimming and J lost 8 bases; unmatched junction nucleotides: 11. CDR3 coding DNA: TGCAGTGCTAGTGATAGCGGGAGGGCCGCTTTGGGGGAGCTGTTTTTT. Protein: CSASDSGRAALGELFF.

In DNA, the CDR3 is TGTGCCAGCAGCTCTCTGTTCTTC. This sequence encodes CASSSLFF. The chain joins TRBV6-6 to TRBJ2-1; no firm D call. This CDR3 spans 8 amino acids. Per germline, CDR1 MNHNY and CDR2 SVGAGI (reference sequence). V was trimmed by 6 bases and J by 15 bases, leaving 6 bases between them.

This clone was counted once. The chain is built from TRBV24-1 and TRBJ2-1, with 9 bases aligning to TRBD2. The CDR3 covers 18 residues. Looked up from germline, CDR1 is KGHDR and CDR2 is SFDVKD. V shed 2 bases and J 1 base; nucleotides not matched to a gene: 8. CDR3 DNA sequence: TGTGCCACCAGTGATTCGGGACTAGCCTCTGGGTCCTACAATGAGCAGTTCTTC. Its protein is CATSDSGLASGSYNEQFF.

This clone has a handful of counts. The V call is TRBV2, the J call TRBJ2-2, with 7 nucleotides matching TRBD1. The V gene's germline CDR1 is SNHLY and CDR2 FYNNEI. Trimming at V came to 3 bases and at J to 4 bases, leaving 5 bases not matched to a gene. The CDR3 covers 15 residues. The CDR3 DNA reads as TGTGCCAGCAGTGAGACAGGGCCCCCCACCGGGGAGCTGTTTTTT. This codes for CASSETGPPTGELFF.

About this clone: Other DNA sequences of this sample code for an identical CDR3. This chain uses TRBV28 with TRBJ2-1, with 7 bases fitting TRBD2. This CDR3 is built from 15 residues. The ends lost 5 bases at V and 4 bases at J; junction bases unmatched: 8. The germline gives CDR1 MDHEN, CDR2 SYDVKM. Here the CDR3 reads CASSPSGGPYNEQFF. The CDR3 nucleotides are TGTGCCAGCAGTCCTAGCGGAGGGCCTTACAATGAGCAGTTCTTC. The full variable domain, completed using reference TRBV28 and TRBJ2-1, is DVKVTQSSRYLVKRTGEKVFLECVQDMDHENMFWYRQDPGLGLRLIYFSYDVKMKEKGDIPEGYSVSREKKERFSLILESASTNQTSMYLCASSPSGGPYNEQFFGPGTRLTVL.

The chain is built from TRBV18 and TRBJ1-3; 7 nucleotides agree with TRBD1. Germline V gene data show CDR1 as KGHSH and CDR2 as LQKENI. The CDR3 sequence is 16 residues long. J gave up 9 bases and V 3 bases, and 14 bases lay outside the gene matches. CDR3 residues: CASSPKSTGTHSTIYF. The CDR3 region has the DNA TGTGCCAGCTCACCCAAATCGACAGGGACGCACAGCACCATATATTTT.

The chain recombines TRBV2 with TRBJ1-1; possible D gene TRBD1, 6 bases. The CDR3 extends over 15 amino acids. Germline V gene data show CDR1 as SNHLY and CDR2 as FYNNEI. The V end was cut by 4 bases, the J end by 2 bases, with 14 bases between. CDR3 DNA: TGTGCCAGCAGTGGGGGGAACAGGGTAAACACTGAAGCTTTCTTT. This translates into CASSGGNRVNTEAFF.

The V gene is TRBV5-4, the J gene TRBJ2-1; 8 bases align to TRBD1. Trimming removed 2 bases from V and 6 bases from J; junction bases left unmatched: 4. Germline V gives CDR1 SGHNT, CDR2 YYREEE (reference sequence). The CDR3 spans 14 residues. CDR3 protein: CASSLGTGLNEQFF. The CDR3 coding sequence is TGTGCCAGCAGCTTAGGGACAGGACTCAATGAGCAGTTCTTC. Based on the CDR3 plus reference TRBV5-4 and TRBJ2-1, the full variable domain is ETGVTQSPTHLIKTRGQQVTLRCSSQSGHNTVSWYQQALGQGPQFIFQYYREEENGRGNFPPRFSGLQFPNYSSELNVNALELDDSALYLCASSLGTGLNEQFFGPGTRLTVL.

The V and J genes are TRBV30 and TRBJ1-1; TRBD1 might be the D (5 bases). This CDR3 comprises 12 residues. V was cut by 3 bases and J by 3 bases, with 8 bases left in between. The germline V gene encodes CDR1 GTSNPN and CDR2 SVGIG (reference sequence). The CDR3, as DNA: TGTGCCTGGAGCGACAGATACACTGAAGCTTTCTTT. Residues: CAWSDRYTEAFF.

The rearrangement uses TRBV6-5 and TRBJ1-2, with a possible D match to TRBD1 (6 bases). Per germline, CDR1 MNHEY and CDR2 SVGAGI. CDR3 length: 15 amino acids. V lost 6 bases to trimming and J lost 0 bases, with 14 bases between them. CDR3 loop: CASSRRDISNYGYTF. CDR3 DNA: TGTGCCAGCAGCCGAAGGGACATCTCTAACTATGGCTACACCTTC.

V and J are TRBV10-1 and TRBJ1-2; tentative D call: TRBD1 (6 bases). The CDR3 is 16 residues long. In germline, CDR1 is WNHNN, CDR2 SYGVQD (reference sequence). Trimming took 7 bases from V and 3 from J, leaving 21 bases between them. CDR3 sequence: CASNPGHSRVDYGYTF. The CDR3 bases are TGCGCCAGCAATCCGGGACATTCTCGGGTGGACTATGGCTACACCTTC.

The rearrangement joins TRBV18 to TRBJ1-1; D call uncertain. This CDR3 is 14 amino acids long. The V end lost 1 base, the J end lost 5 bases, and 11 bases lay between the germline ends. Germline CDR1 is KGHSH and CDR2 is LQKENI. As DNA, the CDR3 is TGTGCCAGCTCACCACAGGAGATTCGGACTGAAGCTTTCTTT. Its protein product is CASSPQEIRTEAFF.

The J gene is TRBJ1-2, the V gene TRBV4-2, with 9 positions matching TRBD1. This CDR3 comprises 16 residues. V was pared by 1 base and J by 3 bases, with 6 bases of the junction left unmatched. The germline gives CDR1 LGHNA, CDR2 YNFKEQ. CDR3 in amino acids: CASSQGPQGADYGYTF. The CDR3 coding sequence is TGTGCCAGCAGCCAAGGTCCACAGGGGGCAGACTATGGCTACACCTTC.

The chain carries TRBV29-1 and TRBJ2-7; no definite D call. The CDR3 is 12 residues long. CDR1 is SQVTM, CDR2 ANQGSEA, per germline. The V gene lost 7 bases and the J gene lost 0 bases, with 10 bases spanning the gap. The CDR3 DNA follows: TGCAGCGCGGGTGGGCCCTCCTACGAGCAGTACTTC. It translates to CSAGGPSYEQYF.

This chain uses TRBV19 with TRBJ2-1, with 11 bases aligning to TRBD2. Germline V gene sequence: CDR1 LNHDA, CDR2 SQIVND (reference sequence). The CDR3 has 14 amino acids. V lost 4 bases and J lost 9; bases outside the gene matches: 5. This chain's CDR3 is CASSKLAGVSEQFF. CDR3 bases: TGTGCCAGTAGTAAACTAGCGGGAGTCAGTGAGCAGTTCTTC.

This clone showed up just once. CDR3 in amino acids: CATSREYRGRGTNEQFF. CDR3 in DNA: TGTGCCACCAGCAGGGAATACAGGGGGCGAGGGACCAATGAGCAGTTCTTC. The chain combines TRBV15 with TRBJ2-1; 9 nucleotides match TRBD1. The CDR3 is made up of 17 amino acids. Germline V gene data show CDR1 as LNHNV and CDR2 as YYDKDF (reference sequence). With V trimmed by 3 bases and J by 6 bases, 12 bases remained unmatched.

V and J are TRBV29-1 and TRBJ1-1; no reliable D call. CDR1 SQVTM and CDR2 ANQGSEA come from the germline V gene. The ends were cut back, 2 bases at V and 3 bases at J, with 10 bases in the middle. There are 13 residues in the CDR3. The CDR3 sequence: CSVETPIHTEAFF. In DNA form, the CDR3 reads TGCAGCGTTGAAACTCCAATACACACTGAAGCTTTCTTT.

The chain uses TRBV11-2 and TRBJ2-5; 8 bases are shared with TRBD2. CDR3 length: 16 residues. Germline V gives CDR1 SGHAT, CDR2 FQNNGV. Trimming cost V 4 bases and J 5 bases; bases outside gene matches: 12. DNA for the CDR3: TGTGCCAGCAGCTCGGGAGGAGCGGGAGTCGGGGAGACCCAGTACTTC. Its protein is CASSSGGAGVGETQYF.

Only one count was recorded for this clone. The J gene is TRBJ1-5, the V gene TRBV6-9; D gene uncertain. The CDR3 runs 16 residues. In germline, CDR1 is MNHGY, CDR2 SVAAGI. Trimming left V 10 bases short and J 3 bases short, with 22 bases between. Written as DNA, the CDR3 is TGTGCCACACCCGGGGTGTTCGGGGTTTTCAATCAGCCCCAGCATTTT. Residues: CATPGVFGVFNQPQHF.

DNA of the CDR3: TGCAGCGTTGGTACCCGTAGCGGTTCTGAGCAGTACTTC. Translated: CSVGTRSGSEQYF. This rearrangement joins TRBV29-1 to TRBJ2-7; TRBD2 might be the D (6 bases). Germline V CDR1 and CDR2: SQVTM, ANQGSEA. The CDR3 sequence is 13 residues long. The V gene lost 4 bases and the J gene lost 7 bases, with 17 bases spanning the gap.